A single sample gave rise to the 31 T cell receptor beta chains below, sequenced in a study of blood T cell repertoires in COVID-19. Here immunoSEQ multiplex PCR was the method, and the copy in TCRdb shows in-frame clones only, minus some. The sample lists 200,000 to 250,000 clones; about 81% were seen once. Sequencing was done on a sample of PBMCs or T cells enriched from blood (not recorded which). The receptors come from a middle-aged man who had recovered from COVID-19.

This chain joins TRBV7-3 and TRBJ2-6; the match to TRBD1 covers 12 bases. Germline CDR1 is SGHTA and CDR2 is FQGTGA. CDR3 length equals 18 residues. V was pared by 1 base and J by 0 bases, with 1 base of the junction left unmatched. Here the CDR3 DNA reads TGTGCCAGCAGCTTAAGGGGACAGGGGGCCTCTGGGGCCAACGTCCTGACTTTC. It translates to CASSLRGQGASGANVLTF.

V gene TRBV12-3 or TRBV12-4 combines with J gene TRBJ1-2; D is unresolved. The CDR3 length is 11 residues. V was trimmed by 3 bases and J by 7 bases, leaving 6 bases between them. CDR3 amino acids: CASSFLGGYTF. The DNA of the CDR3 is TGTGCCAGCAGTTTTCTCGGTGGCTACACCTTC.

This chain joins TRBV6-5 and TRBJ1-2; 11 positions match TRBD1. J gave up 4 bases and V 4 bases, and 8 bases lay outside the gene matches. Germline loops: CDR1 MNHEY, CDR2 SVGAGI. This CDR3 comprises 16 residues. CDR3 sequence: CASSSGQGASGYGYTF. The CDR3 DNA reads as TGTGCCAGCAGTTCCGGACAGGGGGCTTCGGGCTATGGCTACACCTTC.

The chain links TRBV29-1 to TRBJ1-2, with 12 nucleotides matching TRBD1. Germline CDR1 is SQVTM and CDR2 is ANQGSEA. The CDR3 length is 16 residues. V shed 6 bases, J shed 6 bases, and the junction held 14 bases outside the gene matches. The CDR3 protein is CSVQGVRDRGRNGYTF. The DNA of the CDR3 is TGCAGCGTGCAGGGGGTCCGGGACAGGGGGCGAAATGGCTACACCTTC.

This clone was observed a single time. The chain has TRBV30 and TRBJ1-5; weak D call: TRBD1 (5 bases). CDR3 length equals 14 residues. V was shortened by 2 bases and J by 2 bases, with 10 bases between the two germline ends. Germline V gene lookup returns CDR1 GTSNPN and CDR2 SVGIG (reference sequence). This CDR3 reads CAWSLDIRNQPQHF. The CDR3 DNA sequence: TGTGCCTGGAGTTTGGACATTCGCAATCAGCCCCAGCATTTT.

The chain employs TRBV6-5 and TRBJ1-1, with 9 bases fitting TRBD1. Germline values: CDR1 MNHEY, CDR2 SVGAGI. Trimming cost V 6 bases and J 5 bases; bases outside gene matches: 7. The CDR3 is 14 residues long. CDR3 sequence: CASSYWTGETEAFF. The CDR3 coding sequence is TGTGCCAGCAGCTATTGGACAGGGGAGACTGAAGCTTTCTTT.

The rearrangement uses TRBV15 and TRBJ1-6, with 7 bases identical to TRBD1. Per germline, CDR1 LNHNV and CDR2 YYDKDF (reference sequence). The V segment lost 3 bases and the J segment 10 bases; nucleotides outside the gene matches: 9. The CDR3 contains 15 residues. The CDR3 sequence: CATSSQGGRNSPLHF. In nucleotides, the CDR3 is TGTGCCACCAGCAGTCAGGGGGGACGGAACTCACCCCTCCACTTT. Together with reference TRBV15 and TRBJ1-6, the CDR3 gives the full variable domain: DAMVIQNPRYQVTQFGKPVTLSCSQTLNHNVMYWYQQKSSQAPKLLFHYYDKDFNNEADTPDNFQSRRPNTSFCFLDIRSPGLGDTAMYLCATSSQGGRNSPLHFGNGTRLTVT.

This clone turned up a few times. The CDR3 nucleotides read TGTGCCAGCAGTGAAGGAACGGGTACCCACGAGACCCAGTACTTC. Translated: CASSEGTGTHETQYF. The genes are TRBV6-1 and TRBJ2-5; D gene unclear. V was trimmed by 1 base and J by 5 bases, leaving 14 bases between them. Germline CDR1 and CDR2: MNHNS and SASEGT. This CDR3 is 15 amino acids long.

V usage is TRBV7-9 and J usage is TRBJ1-2; D uncertain. Germline V gene data show CDR1 as SEHNR and CDR2 as FQNEAQ (reference sequence). The length of the CDR3 is 14 residues. Trimming left V 5 bases short and J 3 bases short, with 13 bases between. CDR3 sequence: CASSTDKADYGYTF. The CDR3 DNA follows: TGTGCCAGCAGCACTGACAAGGCTGACTATGGCTACACCTTC.

This clone has only a few counts. The V gene is TRBV7-9, the J gene TRBJ2-5; D remains unclear. CDR1 is SEHNR, CDR2 FQNEAQ, per germline (reference sequence). The V gene lost 3 bases and the J gene lost 5 bases, with 4 bases spanning the gap. CDR3 size: 11 residues. The CDR3 loop reads CASSFRETQYF. The CDR3 DNA sequence: TGTGCCAGCAGCTTCAGGGAGACCCAGTACTTC.

This clone showed up just once. The V and J genes are TRBV27 and TRBJ1-2, with 7 positions matching TRBD1. The CDR3 extends over 14 amino acids. The germline gives CDR1 MNHEY, CDR2 SMNVEV (reference sequence). J gave up 4 bases and V 5 bases, and 7 bases lay outside the gene matches. CDR3 nucleotides: TGTGCCAGCAGTCCTACAGGGGCGCTCTATGGCTACACCTTC. Residues: CASSPTGALYGYTF.

The V call is TRBV16, the J call TRBJ2-7; D is unclear. In germline, CDR1 is KGHSY, CDR2 FQNENV. V was shortened by 3 bases and J by 6 bases, with 12 bases between the two germline ends. The CDR3 has 13 residues. Here the CDR3 DNA reads TGTGCCAGCAGCCAGTCCCCCCTGTCCGAGCAGTACTTC. This translates into CASSQSPLSEQYF. Full variable domain (missing parts from reference TRBV16 and TRBJ2-7): GEEVAQTPKHLVRGEGQKAKLYCAPIKGHSYVFWYQQVLKNEFKFLISFQNENVFDETGMPKERFSAKCLPNSPCSLEIQATKLEDSAVYFCASSQSPLSEQYFGPGTRLTVT.

This clone appeared a few times. The rearrangement uses TRBV6-5 and TRBJ1-5; D is undetermined. V dropped 2 bases and J dropped 3 bases, with 8 bases sitting between them. This CDR3 has 14 amino acids. Germline values: CDR1 MNHEY, CDR2 SVGAGI. For the CDR3, the DNA is TGTGCCAGCAGTTACGCGGGATCCAATCAGCCCCAGCATTTT. Its protein is CASSYAGSNQPQHF.

The V call is TRBV5-1, the J call TRBJ2-2; 8 positions agree with TRBD2. J lost 1 base, V lost 4 bases, and 6 bases had no gene match. From germline, CDR1 is SGHRS and CDR2 YFSETQ. This CDR3 has 16 residues. Here the CDR3 DNA reads TGCGCCAGCAGCCCCACTCTAGCGGGGAACACCGGGGAGCTGTTTTTT. Translated: CASSPTLAGNTGELFF.

This clone was recorded only once. CDR3 protein: CSVEQETQYF. The CDR3 DNA sequence: TGCAGTGTAGAACAAGAGACCCAGTACTTC. V is TRBV20-1 and J is TRBJ2-5, with D unresolved. In germline, CDR1 is DFQATT, CDR2 SNEGSKA (reference sequence). The CDR3 length is 10 residues. The V gene lost 7 bases and the J gene lost 2 bases, with 5 bases spanning the gap.

This clone was detected only a few times. The chain has TRBV28 and TRBJ1-1; 8 bases line up with TRBD1. The J segment lost 0 bases and the V segment lost 6 bases, leaving 0 bases of the junction unmatched. Per germline, CDR1 MDHEN and CDR2 SYDVKM. This CDR3 is 13 amino acids long. In DNA form, the CDR3 reads TGTGCCAGCAGGGACAGGGTGAACACTGAAGCTTTCTTT. The encoded protein is CASRDRVNTEAFF.

This chain joins TRBV3-1 (or the pseudogene TRBV3-2) and TRBJ1-1; unclear D gene. Looked up from germline, CDR1 is LGHDT and CDR2 is YNNKEL (reference sequence). Trimming left V 0 bases short and J 5 bases short, with 16 bases between. The length of the CDR3 is 16 residues. The CDR3 DNA reads as TGTGCCAGCAGCCAAGATTTAACAGATACAGAGACTGAAGCTTTCTTT. The encoded protein is CASSQDLTDTETEAFF.

The V call is TRBV5-1, the J call TRBJ1-1; 12 bases align to TRBD1. The CDR3 runs 14 residues. Looked up from germline, CDR1 is SGHRS and CDR2 is YFSETQ. Trimming at V came to 2 bases and at J to 6 bases, leaving 2 bases not matched to a gene. The CDR3, as DNA: TGCGCCAGCAGCTTAGGGACAGGGGGCCCTGAAGCTTTCTTT. As protein: CASSLGTGGPEAFF.

The chain couples TRBV2 to TRBJ2-4; tentatively, D is TRBD2 (6 bases). The CDR3 length is 16 residues. The germline CDR1 and CDR2 sequences are SNHLY and FYNNEI. V was trimmed by 4 bases and J by 4 bases, leaving 17 bases between them. This chain's CDR3 is CASSVLMAGPKNIQYF. DNA of the CDR3: TGTGCCAGCAGTGTACTAATGGCGGGGCCTAAAAACATTCAGTACTTC.

The chain uses TRBV20-1 and TRBJ2-5, with D possibly TRBD2 on 5 matching bases. V lost 2 bases and J lost 6, with 7 bases in between. The CDR3 contains 11 residues. Germline assignment: CDR1 DFQATT and CDR2 SNEGSKA (reference sequence). DNA for the CDR3: TGCAGTGCTAGACTAGCCCAGACCCAGTACTTC. Its translation is CSARLAQTQYF.

The chain has TRBV18 and TRBJ1-2; 9 bases are a match to TRBD1. The length of the CDR3 is 14 residues. CDR1 is KGHSH and CDR2 is LQKENI in the germline V gene. After removal of 6 bases from V and 4 bases from J, the junction contained 6 bases not matched to a gene. The CDR3 region is CASSQQGAAYGYTF. The CDR3 nucleotides read TGTGCCAGCTCCCAACAGGGGGCCGCCTATGGCTACACCTTC. The full variable domain, with the rest looked up from reference TRBV18 and TRBJ1-2, is NAGVMQNPRHLVRRRGQEARLRCSPMKGHSHVYWYRQLPEEGLKFMVYLQKENIIDESGMPKERFSAEFPKEGPSILRIQQVVRGDSAAYFCASSQQGAAYGYTFGSGTRLTVV.

The chain has TRBV11-2 and TRBJ2-7; D may be TRBD1 (5 bases). CDR3 length equals 15 residues. Trimming took off 1 base at V and 7 bases at J, with 17 bases between the two ends. The V gene's germline CDR1 is SGHAT and CDR2 FQNNGV. CDR3: CASSLVILHQGEQYF. The CDR3 DNA sequence: TGTGCCAGCAGCTTAGTCATCCTCCATCAGGGAGAGCAGTACTTC.

The chain employs TRBV30 and TRBJ1-6; D gene uncertain. With 2 bases removed from V and 5 bases from J, the gap between germline ends came to 7 bases. The CDR3 is made up of 13 amino acids. CDR1 and CDR2 from the germline V gene are GTSNPN and SVGIG (reference sequence). This CDR3 is CAWSQQHNSPLHF. The CDR3 coding sequence is TGTGCCTGGAGTCAACAGCATAATTCACCCCTCCACTTT.

V usage is TRBV5-1 and J usage is TRBJ1-1, with D tentatively TRBD1 (6 bases). The V end lost 5 bases, the J end lost 1 base, and 15 bases lay between the germline ends. This CDR3 is 15 amino acids long. Looked up from germline, CDR1 is SGHRS and CDR2 is YFSETQ. The CDR3 loop is CASRMTGQGNTEAFF. In nucleotides, the CDR3 is TGCGCCAGCAGAATGACAGGCCAGGGGAACACTGAAGCTTTCTTT.

CDR3 loop: CASSQLTSGRFSSYNEQFF. CDR3 coding DNA: TGTGCCAGCAGCCAATTAACTAGCGGGAGGTTTAGCTCCTACAATGAGCAGTTCTTC. The rearrangement uses TRBV3-1 (or the pseudogene TRBV3-2) and TRBJ2-1; 12 bases map to TRBD2. CDR3 length: 19 amino acids. Unmatched junction bases numbered 8, after V lost 2 bases and J lost 0 bases. Germline CDR1 and CDR2: LGHDT and YNNKEL (reference sequence).

The rearrangement links TRBV2 to TRBJ1-5, with D perhaps TRBD1 (6 bases). Per the germline V gene, CDR1 is SNHLY and CDR2 is FYNNEI. The V gene lost 0 bases and the J gene lost 3 bases, with 12 bases spanning the gap. This CDR3 contains 16 residues. CDR3 nucleotide sequence: TGTGCCAGCAGTGAAGCGCTAGGGGGAATCAATCAGCCCCAGCATTTT. Translating it yields CASSEALGGINQPQHF.

The chain couples TRBV19 to TRBJ1-5, with D perhaps matching TRBD1 (6 bases). The length of the CDR3 is 15 residues. Trimming took off 4 bases at V and 5 bases at J, with 15 bases between the two ends. Germline CDR1 LNHDA, CDR2 SQIVND (reference sequence). Here the CDR3 reads CASSNQGLLDQPQHF. CDR3 nucleotides: TGTGCCAGTAGTAACCAGGGGTTGTTGGATCAGCCCCAGCATTTT.

The chain uses TRBV19 and TRBJ2-2, with 8 bases identical to TRBD2. The V gene end was trimmed by 5 bases and the J gene end by 4 bases; junction bases not matched to a gene: 3. Germline V lookup: CDR1 LNHDA, CDR2 SQIVND (reference sequence). The CDR3 consists of 14 residues. The CDR3 here is CASSPSGGTGELFF. The CDR3 DNA reads as TGTGCCAGTAGTCCCAGCGGGGGCACCGGGGAGCTGTTTTTT.

This clone has only one observation. This chain joins TRBV24-1 and TRBJ2-1; 9 nucleotides line up with TRBD2. With V trimmed by 6 bases and J by 7 bases, 9 bases remained unmatched. Per the germline V gene, CDR1 is KGHDR and CDR2 is SFDVKD. CDR3 length: 15 residues. The CDR3 protein is CATSRGGRASNEQFF. CDR3 nucleotide sequence: TGTGCCACCAGTCGAGGCGGGAGGGCCAGTAATGAGCAGTTCTTC.

The chain is built from TRBV29-1 and TRBJ1-2, with D perhaps TRBD1 (5 bases). CDR3 length equals 13 residues. Trimming pared 0 bases from V and 7 bases from J, leaving 12 bases between. Germline loops: CDR1 SQVTM, CDR2 ANQGSEA. CDR3 sequence: CSVEEAGWAGYTF. In DNA form, the CDR3 reads TGCAGCGTTGAAGAGGCAGGGTGGGCTGGCTACACCTTC.

J is TRBJ1-2 and V is TRBV9; D call uncertain. V was trimmed by 0 bases and J by 4 bases, leaving 10 bases between them. The CDR3 covers 14 residues. Germline V gives CDR1 SGDLS, CDR2 YYNGEE. This chain's CDR3 is CASSVVGVAYGYTF. Written as DNA, the CDR3 is TGTGCCAGCAGCGTAGTAGGAGTTGCCTATGGCTACACCTTC.